These T cell receptor beta chains were read from a single sample in a study of T-cell memory formation after mild COVID-19. MiXCR, applied by TCRdb to the 5' RACE reads, yields one record per CDR3 protein. The table records about 180,000 distinct CDR3 sequences, approximately 17% of them present only once. The sequenced sample was PBMCs or a T cell subset sorted from them (not recorded which). The receptor source for this set is a young man who had mild COVID-19 (a few samples of this study predate the infection). Cell type and time point are not known. CDR3s include the opening cysteine and the closing phenylalanine or tryptophan. D genes are given only for firm matches. The listing skips clone size in some rows; elsewhere it reads once, few, many or a size class.

V gene	J gene	D gene	clone size	CDR3 protein	CDR3 DNA
TRBV5-1	TRBJ2-2	TRBD1	NA	CASSSGTAFTGELFF	TGCGCCAGCAGCTCAGGGACAGCTTTCACCGGGGAGCTGTTTTTT
TRBV7-2	TRBJ2-7	NA	NA	CASSLAYRDAYEQYF	TGTGCCAGCAGCTTAGCGTACAGGGATGCCTACGAGCAGTACTTC
TRBV11-2	TRBJ2-1	NA	many	CASEESSYNEQFF	TGTGCCAGTGAGGAGAGCTCCTACAATGAGCAGTTCTTC
TRBV19	TRBJ1-5	NA	few	CASSMDFGKPQHF	TGTGCCAGTAGTATGGACTTTGGGAAGCCCCAGCATTTT
TRBV20-1	TRBJ2-1	NA	NA	CSARKVASYNEQFF	TGCAGTGCTAGAAAGGTAGCTTCCTACAATGAGCAGTTCTTC
TRBV20-1	TRBJ2-4	NA	NA	CSARDWGKNIQYF	TGCAGTGCTAGAGATTGGGGGAAAAACATTCAGTACTTC
TRBV7-2	TRBJ1-1	NA	NA	CASSLAEDTEAFF	TGTGCCAGCAGCTTAGCGGAGGACACTGAAGCTTTCTTT
TRBV7-2	TRBJ2-5	TRBD2	NA	CASRGTAGGQETQYF	TGTGCCAGCCGCGGGACGGCGGGGGGGCAAGAGACCCAGTACTTC
TRBV20-1	TRBJ2-1	TRBD2	NA	CSAPAGGSNEQFF	TGCAGTGCCCCGGCGGGGGGTTCGAATGAGCAGTTCTTC
TRBV12-3/TRBV12-4	TRBJ2-2	NA	many	CASSLSGGRTGELFF	TGTGCCAGCAGTTTATCCGGGGGACGAACCGGGGAGCTGTTTTTT
TRBV5-1	TRBJ1-3	NA	few	CASSFSSLIGNTIYF	TGCGCCAGCAGCTTTAGTTCCCTCATTGGAAACACCATATATTTT
TRBV5-1	TRBJ1-5	NA	NA	CASSFDGPGGEPQHF	TGCGCCAGCAGCTTTGACGGACCGGGTGGCGAGCCCCAGCATTTT
TRBV4-1	TRBJ1-5	NA	NA	CASSQAFLYSNQPQHF	TGCGCCAGCAGCCAAGCTTTTTTGTATAGCAATCAGCCCCAGCATTTT
TRBV7-2	TRBJ2-5	TRBD1	many	CASSSTGSQETQYF	TGTGCCAGCAGCTCGACAGGGTCCCAAGAGACCCAGTACTTC
TRBV6-6	TRBJ2-3	NA	NA	CASSVRVPTDTQYF	TGTGCCAGCAGTGTCAGGGTCCCCACAGATACGCAGTATTTT
TRBV20-1	TRBJ1-3	NA	NA	CSVTDSSYGNTIYF	TGCAGTGTTACGGACTCTAGCTATGGAAACACCATATATTTT
TRBV30	TRBJ2-6	TRBD2	NA	CAWGGDSGANVLTF	TGTGCCTGGGGGGGGGACTCTGGGGCCAACGTCCTGACTTTC
TRBV20-1	TRBJ1-5	TRBD1	NA	CSASEGAGQPQHF	TGCAGTGCTAGTGAGGGGGCTGGTCAGCCCCAGCATTTT
TRBV5-1	TRBJ2-7	NA	NA	CATFDSYEQYF	TGCGCCACCTTCGACAGCTACGAGCAGTACTTC
TRBV3-1	TRBJ2-1	NA	few	CASSQGGSNYNEQFF	TGTGCCAGCAGCCAGGGGGGAAGCAATTACAATGAGCAGTTCTTC
TRBV6-2/TRBV6-3	TRBJ2-3	TRBD2	NA	CASRAAGDVDTQYF	TGTGCCAGCAGGGCAGCGGGGGACGTAGATACGCAGTATTTT
TRBV20-1	TRBJ2-7	TRBD1	NA	CSARWDRGSYEQYF	TGCAGTGCTAGATGGGACAGGGGGTCCTACGAGCAGTACTTC
TRBV9	TRBJ2-3	NA	many	CASSVRGPRSDTQYF	TGTGCCAGCAGCGTCAGAGGGCCTCGATCAGATACGCAGTATTTT
TRBV5-1	TRBJ2-1	NA	many	CASSSGTFDNEQFF	TGCGCCAGCAGCTCCGGGACATTCGACAATGAGCAGTTCTTC
TRBV5-1	TRBJ2-6	NA	many	CASSLYLTGGSGANVLTF	TGCGCCAGCAGCTTGTATCTGACAGGAGGCTCTGGGGCCAACGTCCTGACTTTC